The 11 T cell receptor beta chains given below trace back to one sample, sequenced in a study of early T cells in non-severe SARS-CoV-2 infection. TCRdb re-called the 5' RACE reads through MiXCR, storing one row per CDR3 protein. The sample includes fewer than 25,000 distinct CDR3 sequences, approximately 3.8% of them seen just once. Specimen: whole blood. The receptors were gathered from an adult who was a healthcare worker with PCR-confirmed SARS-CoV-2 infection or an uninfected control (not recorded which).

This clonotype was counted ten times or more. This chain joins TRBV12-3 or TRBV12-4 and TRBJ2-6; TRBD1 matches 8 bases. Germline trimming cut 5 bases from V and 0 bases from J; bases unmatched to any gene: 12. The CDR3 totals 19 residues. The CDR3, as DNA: TGTGCCAGCAGTCTTCCCGGACAGGGACTCCACTCTGGGGCCAACGTCCTGACTTTC. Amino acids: CASSLPGQGLHSGANVLTF.

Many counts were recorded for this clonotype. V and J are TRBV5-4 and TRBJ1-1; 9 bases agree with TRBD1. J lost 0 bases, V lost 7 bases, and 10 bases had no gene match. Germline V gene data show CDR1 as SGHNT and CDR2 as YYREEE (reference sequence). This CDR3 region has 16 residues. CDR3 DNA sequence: TGTGCCAGCTTTTATACAGGGGGCATTCTGAACACTGAAGCTTTCTTT. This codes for CASFYTGGILNTEAFF.

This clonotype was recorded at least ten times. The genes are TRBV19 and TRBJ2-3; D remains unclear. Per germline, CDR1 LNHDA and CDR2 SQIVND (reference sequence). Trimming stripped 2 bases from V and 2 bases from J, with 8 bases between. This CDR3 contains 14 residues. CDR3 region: CASSIRQNTDTQYF. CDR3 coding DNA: TGTGCCAGTAGTATACGGCAGAACACAGATACGCAGTATTTT.

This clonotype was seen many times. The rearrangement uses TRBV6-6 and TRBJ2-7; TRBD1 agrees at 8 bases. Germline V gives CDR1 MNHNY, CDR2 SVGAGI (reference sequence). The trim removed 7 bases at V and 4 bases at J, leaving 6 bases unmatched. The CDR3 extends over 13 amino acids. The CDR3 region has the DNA TGTGCCAGCACTGGACAGGGACCATACGAGCAGTACTTC. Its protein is CASTGQGPYEQYF.

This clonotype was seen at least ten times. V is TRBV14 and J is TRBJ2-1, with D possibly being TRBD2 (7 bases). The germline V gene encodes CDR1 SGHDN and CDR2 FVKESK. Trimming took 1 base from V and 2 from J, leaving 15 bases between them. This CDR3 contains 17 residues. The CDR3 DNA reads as TGTGCCAGCAGCCAAGGGACGGGGGGCCTCCCCTACAATGAGCAGTTCTTC. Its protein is CASSQGTGGLPYNEQFF.

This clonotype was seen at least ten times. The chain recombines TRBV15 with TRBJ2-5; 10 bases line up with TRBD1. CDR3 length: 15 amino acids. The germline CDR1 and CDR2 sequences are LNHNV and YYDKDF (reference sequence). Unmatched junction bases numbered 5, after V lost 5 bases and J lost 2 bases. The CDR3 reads CATSEGTGEQETQYF. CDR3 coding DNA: TGTGCCACCAGCGAGGGGACAGGGGAGCAAGAGACCCAGTACTTC.

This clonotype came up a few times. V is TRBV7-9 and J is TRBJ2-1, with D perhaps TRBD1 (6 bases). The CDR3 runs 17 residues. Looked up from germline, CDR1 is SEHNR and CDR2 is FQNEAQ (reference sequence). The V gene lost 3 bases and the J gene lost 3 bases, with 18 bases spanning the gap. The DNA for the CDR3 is TGTGCCAGCAGCTTTAAAGGGATAACAGGGATCTACAATGAGCAGTTCTTC. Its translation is CASSFKGITGIYNEQFF.

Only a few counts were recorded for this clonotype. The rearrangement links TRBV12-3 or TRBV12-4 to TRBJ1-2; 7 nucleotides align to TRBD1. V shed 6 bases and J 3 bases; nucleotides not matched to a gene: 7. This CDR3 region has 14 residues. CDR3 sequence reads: CASSPGQKDYGYTF. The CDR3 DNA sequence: TGTGCCAGCAGCCCGGGACAGAAGGACTATGGCTACACCTTC.

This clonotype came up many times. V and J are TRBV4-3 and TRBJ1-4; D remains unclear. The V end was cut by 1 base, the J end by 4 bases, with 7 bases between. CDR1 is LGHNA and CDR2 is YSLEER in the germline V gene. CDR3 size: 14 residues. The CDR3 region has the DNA TGCGCCAGCAGCCAAGGTTCCCTTAATGAAAAACTGTTTTTT. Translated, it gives CASSQGSLNEKLFF.

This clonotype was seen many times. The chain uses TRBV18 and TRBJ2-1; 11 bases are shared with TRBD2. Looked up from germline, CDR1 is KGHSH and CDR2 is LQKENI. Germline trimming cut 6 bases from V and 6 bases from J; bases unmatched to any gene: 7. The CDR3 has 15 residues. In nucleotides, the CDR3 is TGTGCCAGCTCCCGTAGCGGGGGGGCTTCCAATGAGCAGTTCTTC. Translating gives CASSRSGGASNEQFF.

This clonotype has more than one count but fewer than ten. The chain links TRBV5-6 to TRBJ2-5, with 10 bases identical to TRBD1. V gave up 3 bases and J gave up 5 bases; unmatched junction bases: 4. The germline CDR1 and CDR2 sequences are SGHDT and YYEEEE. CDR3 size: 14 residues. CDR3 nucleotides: TGTGCCAGCAGCTACGGGACAGGGGTCGAGACCCAGTACTTC. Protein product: CASSYGTGVETQYF.